This T cell receptor beta chain was identified during a study of blood T cell repertoires in COVID-19. In Cohort 3, a recovered donor had either two negative PCRs, clearance, or symptom resolution. The V gene lost 5 bases and the J gene lost 6 bases, with 14 bases spanning the gap. Germline CDR1 SGHTA, CDR2 FQGNSA. The CDR3 is 13 residues long. Assay used: immunoSEQ multiplex PCR; TCRdb lists only in-frame clones, some missing. This sample carries under 450,000 clones, around 87% of them seen once, and the ten largest clones take 1.3%. The chain combines TRBV7-2 with TRBJ2-7; perhaps TRBD2 as D (5 bases). The TCR originated in a man aged 25 to 40 who had recovered from COVID-19. Sequencing was carried out using PBMCs or T cells enriched from blood (not recorded which). CDR3 coding DNA: TGTGCCAGCAGCCCCCGAGGGTTTCCCGAGCAGTACTTC. Translated: CASSPRGFPEQYF.